Shown below are 18 T cell receptor beta chains from a single sample sequenced in a study of T cell repertoires in cytomegalovirus infection. TCRdb reanalysed the reads using MiXCR and keeps one entry per CDR3 protein. This sample has fewer than 550,000 distinct CDR3 sequences, with 30% to 40% found just once. Input material: PBMCs. All receptors come from a human donor in good health (CMV status not recorded). Some clones in this sample may be carry-over from other donors' samples.

The chain joins TRBV28 to TRBJ2-6; TRBD1 matches at 7 bases. Germline values: CDR1 MDHEN, CDR2 SYDVKM. Losses at the gene ends were 4 bases for V and 0 bases for J; bases not matched to a gene: 18. This CDR3 is built from 21 residues. CDR3 sequence reads: CASSSPSGQANPPSGANVLTF. The CDR3, as DNA: TGTGCCAGCAGTTCCCCATCCGGACAGGCCAACCCTCCCTCTGGGGCCAACGTCCTGACTTTC. Drawing the rest from reference TRBV28 and TRBJ2-6, the complete variable domain is DVKVTQSSRYLVKRTGEKVFLECVQDMDHENMFWYRQDPGLGLRLIYFSYDVKMKEKGDIPEGYSVSREKKERFSLILESASTNQTSMYLCASSSPSGQANPPSGANVLTFGAGSRLTVL.

The chain combines TRBV6-8 with TRBJ1-2; 11 positions match TRBD1. The CDR3 sequence is 15 residues long. Trimming at V came to 7 bases and at J to 4 bases, leaving 8 bases not matched to a gene. The germline V gene has CDR1 MNHGY and CDR2 SAAAGT. The CDR3 bases are TGTGCCAGCACGGAACGGACAGGGGGCGCCTATGGCTACACCTTC. Protein: CASTERTGGAYGYTF.

With respect to this clonotype: It may be a read error: a sequence one base away is much more abundant. This chain joins TRBV28 and TRBJ1-6, with D maybe TRBD1 (6 bases). The CDR3 sequence is 15 residues long. CDR1 is MDHEN, CDR2 SYDVKM, per germline. CDR3 residues: CASSLRQGLGSPLPF. The CDR3 nucleotides read TGTGCCAGCAGTTTACGCCAGGGGCTTGGTTCACCCCTCCCCTTT.

The rearrangement links TRBV2 to TRBJ1-2, with a possible D match to TRBD1 (6 bases). Germline loops: CDR1 SNHLY, CDR2 FYNNEI. The V end lost 6 bases, the J end lost 2 bases, and 10 bases lay between the germline ends. The CDR3 runs to 13 residues. The CDR3 here is CASRGQTNYGYTF. CDR3 nucleotides: TGTGCCAGCAGAGGACAGACGAACTATGGCTACACCTTC.

This clonotype appeared many times. CDR3 amino acids: CARGAGRGAGTQYF. The DNA of the CDR3 is TGTGCCAGAGGAGCGGGGCGGGGGGCTGGTACGCAGTATTTT. V and J are TRBV7-2 and TRBJ2-3; the match to TRBD2 covers 8 bases. This CDR3 region has 14 residues. J gave up 8 bases and V 9 bases, and 13 bases lay outside the gene matches. CDR1 and CDR2 (germline): SGHTA, FQGNSA.

This chain joins TRBV2 and TRBJ1-5; no clear D gene. The CDR3 spans 13 residues. V lost 7 bases, J lost 5 bases, and 12 bases lay in between. CDR1 and CDR2 (germline): SNHLY, FYNNEI. The CDR3 nucleotides are TGTGCCAGCACGGTGAAGTGGGATCAGCCCCAGCATTTT. The encoded protein is CASTVKWDQPQHF.

This clonotype has only one observation. V and J are TRBV6-6 and TRBJ2-2; 10 bases agree with TRBD2. V shed 10 bases, J shed 7 bases, and the junction held 9 bases outside the gene matches. The germline V gene encodes CDR1 MNHNY and CDR2 SVGAGI (reference sequence). The CDR3 runs to 14 residues. The CDR3 region is CATNSGGIIGELFF. The CDR3 DNA sequence: TGTGCCACAAATAGCGGGGGGATAATCGGGGAGCTGTTTTTT.

This clonotype was counted many times. The chain is built from TRBV7-2 and TRBJ2-3; weak D call: TRBD2 (5 bases). Germline V gene lookup returns CDR1 SGHTA and CDR2 FQGNSA. This CDR3 contains 13 residues. V lost 4 bases and J 6 bases, leaving 11 bases between the germline ends. DNA for the CDR3: TGTGCCAGCAGCTCGCGGACTGAGGATACGCAGTATTTT. This codes for CASSSRTEDTQYF. Full variable domain (remainder filled in from reference TRBV7-2 and TRBJ2-3): GAGVSQSPSNKVTEKGKDVELRCDPISGHTALYWYRQSLGQGLEFLIYFQGNSAPDKSGLPSDRFSAERTGGSVSTLTIQRTQQEDSAVYLCASSSRTEDTQYFGPGTRLTVL.

In this sample, this clonotype turned up a few times. The chain is built from TRBV3-1 and TRBJ1-3; TRBD1 is a possible D gene (6 bases). This CDR3 comprises 16 residues. V was pared by 5 bases and J by 4 bases, with 18 bases between. CDR1 and CDR2 from the germline V gene are LGHDT and YNNKEL (reference sequence). The CDR3 sequence: CASSDYLGGPGNTIYF. In nucleotides, the CDR3 is TGTGCCAGCAGCGACTACCTAGGGGGACCAGGAAACACCATATATTTT.

In this sample, this clonotype turned up many times. V is TRBV12-3 or TRBV12-4 and J is TRBJ1-3; D is unclear. Trimming pared 6 bases from V and 0 bases from J, leaving 6 bases between. The CDR3 extends over 13 amino acids. The CDR3 bases are TGTGCCAGCAGGGGCTCCTCTGGAAACACCATATATTTT. Translation: CASRGSSGNTIYF.

The chain uses TRBV4-2 and TRBJ1-1; D call uncertain. This CDR3 is 12 amino acids long. Germline values: CDR1 LGHNA, CDR2 YNFKEQ. Trimming took 1 base from V and 5 from J, leaving 5 bases between them. For the CDR3, the DNA is TGTGCCAGCAGCCAAGTACCTACTGAAGCTTTCTTT. Its protein product is CASSQVPTEAFF.

This chain links TRBV11-1 with TRBJ1-1; D not certain. The CDR3 is 14 amino acids. Germline CDR1 reads SGHAT; CDR2 reads FQDESV (reference sequence). Trimming pared 5 bases from V and 3 bases from J, leaving 13 bases between. CDR3 DNA: TGTGCCAGCAGCCGCCCGGCTGTTGACACTGAAGCTTTCTTT. It yields the protein CASSRPAVDTEAFF.

This clonotype was found many times. The chain combines TRBV7-8 with TRBJ1-2, with D unresolved. Trimming left V 5 bases short and J 1 base short, with 20 bases between. CDR1 is SGHVS and CDR2 is FQNEAQ in the germline V gene. The CDR3 is 17 residues long. The CDR3 DNA reads as TGTGCCAGCAGCCGAGGAATTGCGGACGAATATAACTATGGCTACACCTTC. Amino acids: CASSRGIADEYNYGYTF.

Many counts were recorded for this clonotype. V gene TRBV7-2 combines with J gene TRBJ2-3; 9 bases fit TRBD2. CDR1 is SGHTA and CDR2 is FQGNSA in the germline V gene. V dropped 4 bases and J dropped 2; count of bases not matched to a gene: 4. This CDR3 is 15 amino acids long. DNA for the CDR3: TGTGCCAGCAGCTCGCGGGGGGGCAACACAGATACGCAGTATTTT. It codes for CASSSRGGNTDTQYF.

The rearrangement links TRBV28 to TRBJ1-2; 8 bases match TRBD1. The V gene's germline CDR1 is MDHEN and CDR2 SYDVKM. Trimming removed 5 bases from V and 2 bases from J; junction bases left unmatched: 7. This CDR3 comprises 15 residues. The CDR3 DNA sequence: TGTGCCAGCAGTCGACCTCGGACAGGGAACTATGGCTACACCTTC. It is translated as CASSRPRTGNYGYTF.

This clonotype was counted at least ten times. The chain combines TRBV7-6 with TRBJ2-7, with D perhaps being TRBD1 or TRBD2 (5 bases each). There are 15 residues in the CDR3. Germline CDR1 reads SGHVS; CDR2 reads FNYEAQ. With 1 base removed from V and 3 bases from J, the gap between germline ends came to 13 bases. The CDR3 protein is CASSLGVGDLYEQYF. In DNA, the CDR3 is TGTGCCAGCAGCTTAGGGGTAGGGGACCTCTACGAGCAGTACTTC.

This clonotype came up a few times. The genes are TRBV20-1 and TRBJ1-1; possibly TRBD1 for D (6 bases). Trimming removed 4 bases at V and 0 bases at J, with 15 bases between. CDR3 size: 15 residues. Looked up from germline, CDR1 is DFQATT and CDR2 is SNEGSKA (reference sequence). The CDR3 spells CSAKARQAMNTEAFF. The CDR3 coding sequence is TGCAGTGCTAAAGCACGACAGGCCATGAACACTGAAGCTTTCTTT.

This clonotype was picked up a small number of times. The gene calls are TRBV28 and TRBJ2-1; D not certain. Trimming removed 11 bases at V and 5 bases at J, with 16 bases between. Germline V lookup: CDR1 MDHEN, CDR2 SYDVKM. This CDR3 contains 13 residues. The CDR3 protein is CAAGAYLDNEQFF. The CDR3 DNA is TGTGCCGCCGGAGCCTACCTTGACAATGAGCAGTTCTTC.